These 11 T cell receptor beta chains were sequenced from one sample in a study of response to subunit inactivated influenza vaccine. TCRdb fed the RT-PCR reads into MiXCR, producing one record per CDR3 protein. This table has approximately 700,000 distinct CDR3 sequences, about a sixth appearing once. The source was PBMCs from blood, collected 11 to 12 days after vaccination. These receptors were taken from a man aged 50 to 59 who received an inactivated influenza vaccine.

There are a few counts of this clonotype. This sequence joins TRBV4-1 and TRBJ2-7; 7 bases map to TRBD1. Germline values: CDR1 MGHRA, CDR2 YSYEKL. The ends lost 4 bases at V and 0 bases at J; junction bases unmatched: 9. This CDR3 region has 16 residues. In DNA form, the CDR3 reads TGCGCCAGCAGCCCAGGGGGTTATCGTGCCTCCTACGAGCAGTACTTC. Protein product: CASSPGGYRASYEQYF.

This clonotype appeared many times. An end of the junction does not agree with germline; a read error may underlie this. V is TRBV3-1 and J is TRBJ2-1, with D unresolved. The germline V gene encodes CDR1 LGHDT and CDR2 YNNKEL (reference sequence). The CDR3 extends over 11 amino acids. The CDR3 is CASSQGNEQFF. CDR3 nucleotides: TGCGCCAGCAGCCAAGGTAATGAGCAGTTCTTC.

This clonotype was found many times. The V and J genes are TRBV6-2 or TRBV6-3 and TRBJ2-7, with D unresolved. Looked up from germline, CDR1 is MNHEY and CDR2 is SVGEGT. The V end was cut by 6 bases, the J end by 5 bases, with 11 bases between. The CDR3 is 12 amino acids. Here the CDR3 reads CASSPGPHEQYF. The CDR3 bases are TGTGCCAGCAGCCCCGGGCCCCACGAGCAGTACTTC.

This clonotype was counted at least ten times. The chain carries TRBV10-3 and TRBJ2-3; D is ambiguous. V was trimmed by 0 bases and J by 10 bases, leaving 8 bases between them. The CDR3 extends over 12 amino acids. Germline values: CDR1 ENHRY, CDR2 SYGVKD. CDR3 nucleotide sequence: TGTGCCATCAGTGAGTCAATTGAGCCGCAGTATTTT. Translating it yields CAISESIEPQYF.

The J gene is TRBJ2-3, the V gene TRBV15; 8 nucleotides agree with TRBD1. This CDR3 region has 15 residues. Germline CDR1 is LNHNV and CDR2 is YYDKDF (reference sequence). Unmatched junction bases numbered 2, after V lost 0 bases and J lost 3 bases. This CDR3 is CATSRDGTGTDTQYF. As DNA, the CDR3 is TGTGCCACCAGCAGAGACGGGACAGGTACAGATACGCAGTATTTT.

The rearrangement uses TRBV6-2 or TRBV6-3 and TRBJ2-2, with TRBD1 matching over 9 bases. Trimming at V came to 2 bases and at J to 5 bases, leaving 12 bases not matched to a gene. Germline V lookup: CDR1 MNHEY, CDR2 SVGEGT. This CDR3 is built from 18 residues. CDR3 in DNA: TGTGCCAGCAGTTACCGACGTGGCGACAGGGGGAATACCGGGGAGCTGTTTTTT. It codes for CASSYRRGDRGNTGELFF.

V and J are TRBV19 and TRBJ1-5; D unresolved. Germline CDR1 and CDR2: LNHDA and SQIVND (reference sequence). This CDR3 is built from 16 residues. Deletions cut 1 base from V and 3 bases from J, with 13 bases between. The CDR3 DNA sequence: TGTGCCAGTAGTATAGGTACAGATGGATTCAATCAGCCCCAGCATTTT. It is translated as CASSIGTDGFNQPQHF.

The table lists this clonotype with a few counts. V is TRBV20-1 and J is TRBJ1-5, with a weak D call TRBD1 (5 bases). The CDR3 runs to 15 residues. Germline CDR1 reads DFQATT; CDR2 reads SNEGSKA (reference sequence). Trimming shortened V by 5 bases and J by 2 bases, and 16 bases separated the two germline ends. For the CDR3, the DNA is TGCAGTGCTCGTGACAGAGTCGATGGCAATCAGCCCCAGCATTTT. As protein: CSARDRVDGNQPQHF.

This clonotype was counted many times. CDR3 region: CASSSGSNEQYF. In DNA form, the CDR3 reads TGTGCCAGCAGTTCCGGTTCGAACGAGCAGTACTTC. This chain connects TRBV28 to TRBJ2-7; D unresolved. Germline V gives CDR1 MDHEN, CDR2 SYDVKM. This CDR3 is built from 12 residues. Trimming shortened V by 4 bases and J by 5 bases, and 9 bases separated the two germline ends.

This clonotype appeared many times. V usage is TRBV7-2 and J usage is TRBJ2-3, with D maybe TRBD2 (7 bases). Germline V gene data show CDR1 as SGHTA and CDR2 as FQGNSA. V was trimmed by 3 bases and J by 2 bases, leaving 12 bases between them. This CDR3 is built from 15 residues. Here the CDR3 DNA reads TGTGCCAGCAGCTTGGGAGGGGGGGCCACAGATACGCAGTATTTT. This gives the protein CASSLGGGATDTQYF.

V and J are TRBV3-1 and TRBJ2-1; 16 nucleotides agree with TRBD2. The V gene's germline CDR1 is LGHDT and CDR2 YNNKEL (reference sequence). V trimming: 1 base; J trimming: 1 base; junction bases outside the gene matches: 4. CDR3 length equals 19 residues. This CDR3 reads CASSQVPGLAGGSYNEQFF. CDR3 in DNA: TGTGCCAGCAGCCAAGTCCCGGGACTAGCGGGAGGGTCCTACAATGAGCAGTTCTTC.